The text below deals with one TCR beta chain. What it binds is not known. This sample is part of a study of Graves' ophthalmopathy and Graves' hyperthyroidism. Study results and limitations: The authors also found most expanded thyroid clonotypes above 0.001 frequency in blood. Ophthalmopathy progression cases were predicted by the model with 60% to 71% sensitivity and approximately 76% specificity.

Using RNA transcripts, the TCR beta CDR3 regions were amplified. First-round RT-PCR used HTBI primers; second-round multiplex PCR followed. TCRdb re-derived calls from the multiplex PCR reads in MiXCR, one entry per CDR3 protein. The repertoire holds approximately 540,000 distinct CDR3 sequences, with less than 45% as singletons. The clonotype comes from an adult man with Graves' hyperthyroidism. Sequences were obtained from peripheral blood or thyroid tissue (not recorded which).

The CDR3 spells CASSLAQAGGGTQYF. For the CDR3, the DNA is TGTGCCAGCAGCTTAGCGCAAGCAGGGGGTGGGACCCAGTACTTC. The V call is TRBV7-3, the J call TRBJ2-5, with 7 positions matching TRBD1. The CDR3 length is 15 residues. Germline V gene sequence: CDR1 SGHTA, CDR2 FQGTGA. The ends lost 2 bases at V and 7 bases at J; junction bases unmatched: 10.